These 8 T cell receptor beta chains were sequenced from one sample in a study of blood T cell repertoires in COVID-19. Clones were read by immunoSEQ multiplex PCR, and TCRdb kept only the in-frame ones, dropping some. The data hold some 160,000 clones, with roughly three quarters observed a single time. The sequencing input was peripheral blood. These receptors all stem from a man aged 60 to 75 with acute or convalescent COVID-19.

The chain has TRBV25-1 and TRBJ1-4, with 7 bases matching TRBD1. Trimming cost V 5 bases and J 5 bases; bases outside gene matches: 8. This CDR3 is built from 15 residues. Per the germline V gene, CDR1 is MGHDK and CDR2 is SYGVNS. This CDR3 is CASSPNRGANEKLFF. In nucleotides, the CDR3 is TGTGCCAGCAGTCCCAACAGGGGCGCGAATGAAAAACTGTTTTTT.

V and J are TRBV4-1 and TRBJ1-5; D call uncertain. The V end lost 0 bases, the J end lost 3 bases, and 9 bases lay between the germline ends. The CDR3 length is 15 residues. In germline, CDR1 is MGHRA, CDR2 YSYEKL. CDR3 residues: CASSQEKSYNQPQHF. The CDR3, as DNA: TGCGCCAGCAGCCAAGAGAAGTCCTACAATCAGCCCCAGCATTTT.

The chain carries TRBV7-9 and TRBJ1-4; tentatively, D is TRBD1 (6 bases). Per germline, CDR1 SEHNR and CDR2 FQNEAQ (reference sequence). The CDR3 is made up of 16 amino acids. The V end was cut by 1 base, the J end by 7 bases, with 16 bases between. CDR3 coding DNA: TGTGCCAGCAGCTTAGTGGTATTTACAGGGCGTGAAAAACTGTTTTTT. Translation gives CASSLVVFTGREKLFF.

With respect to this clone: Other DNA sequences from this sample encode an identical CDR3 as well. The chain combines TRBV18 with TRBJ2-1; 7 bases map to TRBD2. This CDR3 spans 13 amino acids. Trimming took 3 bases from V and 6 from J; bases not matched to a gene: 2. Looked up from germline, CDR1 is KGHSH and CDR2 is LQKENI. Written as DNA, the CDR3 is TGTGCCAGCTCACCCCCGGGGGGCAATGAGCAGTTCTTC. Translated: CASSPPGGNEQFF.

This clone has just one count. This chain links TRBV30 with TRBJ1-5; no clear D gene. Germline values: CDR1 GTSNPN, CDR2 SVGIG (reference sequence). V gave up 3 bases and J gave up 7 bases, with 16 bases separating them. The length of the CDR3 is 14 residues. CDR3 coding DNA: TGTGCCTGGAGCAAAGGGAGGCCAGACCAGCCCCAGCATTTT. This encodes CAWSKGRPDQPQHF.

CDR3 DNA sequence: TGTGCCAGCAGCTTAGGGGGACTAGCGGGGTACGAGCAGTACTTC. It yields the protein CASSLGGLAGYEQYF. The chain combines TRBV7-2 with TRBJ2-7, with 13 bases matching TRBD2. The V and J ends lost 1 base and 4 bases, in that order; junction bases with no gene match: 1. CDR3 size: 15 residues. CDR1 and CDR2 from the germline V gene are SGHTA and FQGNSA.

This clone occurred a few times. The V and J genes are TRBV19 and TRBJ1-5; 7 nucleotides match TRBD1. Looked up from germline, CDR1 is LNHDA and CDR2 is SQIVND (reference sequence). V gave up 8 bases and J gave up 7 bases; unmatched junction bases: 8. This CDR3 has 13 amino acids. The CDR3: CASAQGVVQPQHF. As DNA, the CDR3 is TGTGCCAGTGCCCAGGGGGTTGTCCAGCCCCAGCATTTT.

This chain joins TRBV19 and TRBJ2-7, with 9 bases identical to TRBD1. The V and J ends lost 5 bases and 11 bases, in that order; junction bases with no gene match: 10. Germline V gene data show CDR1 as LNHDA and CDR2 as SQIVND (reference sequence). This CDR3 is 13 amino acids long. The CDR3, as DNA: TGTGCCAGTAGTCCCCTCGGGACAGGGATAGAGTACTTC. It translates to CASSPLGTGIEYF.